The 29 T cell receptor beta chains in this list originate from one sample, sequenced in a study of beta chain features in type 1 diabetes (dated by TCRdb to 2016 to 2018). The library came from the immunoSEQ multiplex PCR assay. The High Capacity cDNA Reverse Transcription Kit was used to reverse transcribe all of the isolated RNA, meaning that expressed TCRB transcripts were what got sequenced. The table was pulled from immuneACCESS by TCRdb, which kept in-frame rearrangements only. Such tables lose some clones; where checked, under half of the loss comes from unresolved V genes, and the rest has no known cause. This sample has more than 300,000 clones in its table, and less than 10% of those were observed once. The leading ten clones occupy around 0.44% of the sample. The sample taken for sequencing was central memory CD4+ T cells from blood. The receptors come from a woman aged 18-35 years in good health.

This clone was seen only a few times. The chain has TRBV5-1 and TRBJ2-7; TRBD1 matches at 10 bases. The germline V gene has CDR1 SGHRS and CDR2 YFSETQ. The junction had 3 bases not matched to a gene; V was cut back by 0 bases and J by 3 bases. This CDR3 has 15 amino acids. Here the CDR3 reads CASSLGQGAYYEQYF. The CDR3 nucleotides are TGCGCCAGCAGCTTGGGACAGGGGGCATACTACGAGCAGTACTTC.

Only a few counts were recorded for this clone. This rearrangement joins TRBV7-2 to TRBJ2-3; D is uncertain. CDR1 SGHTA and CDR2 FQGNSA come from the germline V gene. CDR3 length: 14 residues. Trimming pared 1 base from V and 2 bases from J, leaving 7 bases between. The CDR3 DNA is TGTGCCAGCAGCTTAGTCGGGTACACAGATACGCAGTATTTT. It specifies CASSLVGYTDTQYF.

V gene TRBV7-9 combines with J gene TRBJ2-6, with D maybe TRBD2 (6 bases). CDR1 is SEHNR, CDR2 FQNEAQ, per germline (reference sequence). This CDR3 has 15 residues. The ends were cut back, 7 bases at V and 2 bases at J, with 12 bases in the middle. The CDR3 DNA follows: TGTGCCAGCACCTACGGGGGTCCTGGGGCCAACGTCCTGACTTTC. The encoded protein is CASTYGGPGANVLTF.

This clone was seen ten or more times. V gene TRBV10-3 combines with J gene TRBJ1-5, with D possibly matching TRBD1 (5 bases). CDR1 is ENHRY and CDR2 is SYGVKD in the germline V gene. V was cut by 8 bases and J by 5 bases, with 10 bases left in between. The length of the CDR3 is 12 residues. This chain's CDR3 is CAIGREDQPQHF. In DNA, the CDR3 is TGTGCCATCGGCAGGGAAGATCAGCCCCAGCATTTT.

This clone was picked up a small number of times. The chain uses TRBV4-2 and TRBJ2-3, with D uncertain. Looked up from germline, CDR1 is LGHNA and CDR2 is YNFKEQ. The CDR3 contains 17 residues. V lost 0 bases, J lost 5 bases, and 18 bases lay in between. The CDR3 region has the DNA TGTGCCAGCAGCCAAGAAGAAAGCTTTCCTCGTTTAGATACGCAGTATTTT. Protein: CASSQEESFPRLDTQYF.

This clone was seen a few times. Additional DNA sequences in this sample encode the identical CDR3. The chain combines TRBV5-1 with TRBJ2-5; 8 positions agree with TRBD1. With V trimmed by 4 bases and J by 3 bases, 5 bases remained unmatched. The CDR3 loop spans 14 amino acids. CDR1 is SGHRS, CDR2 YFSETQ, per germline. The CDR3 protein is CASSQGQGKETQYF. The CDR3 DNA follows: TGCGCCAGCAGCCAAGGACAGGGAAAAGAGACCCAGTACTTC.

The chain links TRBV5-1 to TRBJ2-3, with D hard to call. The V gene lost 0 bases and the J gene lost 2 bases, with 4 bases spanning the gap. The CDR3 totals 13 residues. Germline loops: CDR1 SGHRS, CDR2 YFSETQ. DNA for the CDR3: TGCGCCAGCAGCTTGGGACACACAGATACGCAGTATTTT. It specifies CASSLGHTDTQYF.

There are many counts of this clone. The rearrangement uses TRBV29-1 and TRBJ2-1, with 8 bases aligning to TRBD1. CDR3 length: 14 amino acids. Germline lookup yields CDR1 SQVTM and CDR2 ANQGSEA. J was trimmed by 7 bases and V by 5 bases; bases with no gene match: 10. This chain's CDR3 is CSVQTQGAVNEQFF. CDR3 bases: TGCAGCGTTCAAACCCAGGGGGCGGTTAATGAGCAGTTCTTC.

The rearrangement joins TRBV29-1 to TRBJ2-7; TRBD2 agrees at 11 bases. Trimming at V came to 7 bases and at J to 5 bases, leaving 10 bases not matched to a gene. The germline V gene encodes CDR1 SQVTM and CDR2 ANQGSEA. The CDR3 contains 14 residues. CDR3 amino acids: CSARASGRLHEQYF. The DNA of the CDR3 is TGCAGCGCCCGGGCTAGCGGGAGGTTACACGAGCAGTACTTC.

This clone occurred a few times. The gene calls are TRBV6-6 and TRBJ2-5; D unresolved. Trimming took off 8 bases at V and 4 bases at J, with 2 bases between the two ends. The CDR3 covers 9 residues. Germline CDR1 MNHNY, CDR2 SVGAGI (reference sequence). The DNA for the CDR3 is TGTGCCAGCGGAGAGACCCAGTACTTC. This gives the protein CASGETQYF.

There are a few counts of this clone. The V and J genes are TRBV6-1 and TRBJ1-5, with D possibly matching TRBD1 (6 bases). This CDR3 is 15 amino acids long. The germline CDR1 and CDR2 sequences are MNHNS and SASEGT. Deletions cut 5 bases from V and 9 bases from J, with 20 bases between. CDR3 nucleotide sequence: TGTGCCAGCAGTCCACAGGGAACACGGTTCTTGCCCCAGCATTTT. Translated, it gives CASSPQGTRFLPQHF.

V and J are TRBV4-3 and TRBJ1-2, with 11 bases matching TRBD1. The V gene's germline CDR1 is LGHNA and CDR2 YSLEER. Trimming cost V 3 bases and J 6 bases; bases outside gene matches: 15. The CDR3 covers 18 residues. The CDR3, as DNA: TGCGCCAGCAGCCATAACTACCACCGGGACAGGGGGACTGATGGCTACACCTTC. This gives the protein CASSHNYHRDRGTDGYTF.

CDR3 DNA sequence: TGTGCCAGCAGCCACGCCACAGATACGCAGTATTTT. As protein: CASSHATDTQYF. This chain links TRBV7-2 with TRBJ2-3; D remains unclear. Germline V gene sequence: CDR1 SGHTA, CDR2 FQGNSA. V was shortened by 5 bases and J by 2 bases, with 5 bases between the two germline ends. This CDR3 contains 12 residues. The variable domain in full, completed from reference TRBV7-2 and TRBJ2-3, reads GAGVSQSPSNKVTEKGKDVELRCDPISGHTALYWYRQSLGQGLEFLIYFQGNSAPDKSGLPSDRFSAERTGGSVSTLTIQRTQQEDSAVYLCASSHATDTQYFGPGTRLTVL.

Here the CDR3 DNA reads TGTGCCAGGGGTTCGGGCAGGAGTTTTTACAATGAGCAGTTCTTC. Its translation: CARGSGRSFYNEQFF. The chain couples TRBV5-4 to TRBJ2-1; unclear D gene. CDR1 SGHNT and CDR2 YYREEE come from the germline V gene (reference sequence). The CDR3 consists of 15 residues. Trimming took off 8 bases at V and 4 bases at J, with 19 bases between the two ends. Full variable domain (rest looked up from reference TRBV5-4 and TRBJ2-1): ETGVTQSPTHLIKTRGQQVTLRCSSQSGHNTVSWYQQALGQGPQFIFQYYREEENGRGNFPPRFSGLQFPNYSSELNVNALELDDSALYLCARGSGRSFYNEQFFGPGTRLTVL.

This clone was detected a few times. V gene TRBV28 combines with J gene TRBJ2-3; D remains ambiguous. CDR1 is MDHEN and CDR2 is SYDVKM in the germline V gene. V shed 5 bases and J shed 4 bases, with 10 bases lying between them. This CDR3 contains 13 residues. The DNA for the CDR3 is TGTGCCAGCAGTCCCGTGTCCCCAGATACGCAGTATTTT. As protein: CASSPVSPDTQYF.

J is TRBJ2-7 and V is TRBV11-2; D is perhaps TRBD1 (5 bases). This CDR3 is 12 amino acids long. The ends were cut back, 6 bases at V and 4 bases at J, with 10 bases in the middle. Germline CDR1 and CDR2: SGHAT and FQNNGV. This CDR3 reads CASSSRVYEQYF. CDR3 DNA sequence: TGTGCCAGCAGTTCCAGGGTGTACGAGCAGTACTTC.

The J gene is TRBJ1-1, the V gene TRBV19; D not resolved. The CDR3 runs 14 residues. Trimming took off 3 bases at V and 2 bases at J, with 10 bases between the two ends. In germline, CDR1 is LNHDA, CDR2 SQIVND (reference sequence). The CDR3 DNA follows: TGTGCCAGTAGTATCCAGAGTGTTAACACTGAAGCTTTCTTT. Its protein product is CASSIQSVNTEAFF.

In its sample, this clone was seen a few times. The genes are TRBV28 and TRBJ2-5; maybe TRBD2 (6 bases). The germline CDR1 and CDR2 sequences are MDHEN and SYDVKM. The CDR3 consists of 14 residues. With 2 bases removed from V and 5 bases from J, the gap between germline ends came to 12 bases. CDR3 coding DNA: TGTGCCAGCAGTTTAACGGGGGTGTGGGAGACCCAGTACTTC. It codes for CASSLTGVWETQYF.

CDR3 DNA: TGTGCCAGCAGCGAGAGACAGGGGTGGCGAGAGACCCAGTACTTC. Amino acid sequence: CASSERQGWRETQYF. The rearrangement joins TRBV7-8 to TRBJ2-5; TRBD1 agrees at 8 bases. This CDR3 is built from 15 residues. The germline V gene has CDR1 SGHVS and CDR2 FQNEAQ. Trimming at V came to 5 bases and at J to 4 bases, leaving 9 bases not matched to a gene. Full variable domain (remainder filled in from reference TRBV7-8 and TRBJ2-5): GAGVSQSPRYKVAKRGQDVALRCDPISGHVSLFWYQQALGQGPEFLTYFQNEAQLDKSGLPSDRFFAERPEGSVSTLKIQRTQQEDSAVYLCASSERQGWRETQYFGPGTRLLVL.

Only a few counts were recorded for this clone. The gene calls are TRBV5-1 and TRBJ2-6, with a tentative D call TRBD1 (5 bases). The CDR3 length is 15 residues. Germline-derived CDR1 and CDR2 are SGHRS and YFSETQ. Trimming pared 2 bases from V and 0 bases from J, leaving 6 bases between. CDR3 amino acids: CASSFQGSGANVLTF. The CDR3 DNA reads TGCGCCAGCAGCTTTCAGGGCTCTGGGGCCAACGTCCTGACTTTC.

The chain links TRBV7-2 to TRBJ2-7; 9 nucleotides line up with TRBD2. Germline values: CDR1 SGHTA, CDR2 FQGNSA. Unmatched junction bases numbered 2, after V lost 4 bases and J lost 7 bases. The CDR3 is made up of 12 amino acids. In DNA form, the CDR3 reads TGTGCCAGCAGCTGGCGGGAGGGTGAGCAGTACTTC. This gives the protein CASSWREGEQYF.

This clone showed up just a few times. The rearrangement uses TRBV9 and TRBJ2-5, with D possibly TRBD1 on 6 matching bases. V gave up 3 bases and J gave up 5 bases, with 26 bases separating them. The germline gives CDR1 SGDLS, CDR2 YYNGEE. This CDR3 has 18 residues. The CDR3 DNA reads TGTGCCAGCAGCGCAACAGGGCGGCTAGCCAGCCGAGGGGAGACCCAGTACTTC. Amino acid sequence: CASSATGRLASRGETQYF. Full variable domain (missing parts from reference TRBV9 and TRBJ2-5): DSGVTQTPKHLITATGQRVTLRCSPRSGDLSVYWYQQSLDQGLQFLIQYYNGEERAKGNILERFSAQQFPDLHSELNLSSLELGDSALYFCASSATGRLASRGETQYFGPGTRLLVL.

This clone was counted many times. V and J are TRBV28 and TRBJ2-7, with 8 bases identical to TRBD2. The CDR3 has 16 amino acids. V trimming: 4 bases; J trimming: 0 bases; junction bases outside the gene matches: 8. Germline V CDR1 and CDR2: MDHEN, SYDVKM. The CDR3 nucleotides read TGTGCCAGCAGTTATTTAGCGGGACTGGCCTCCTACGAGCAGTACTTC. It translates to CASSYLAGLASYEQYF.

This sequence joins TRBV7-2 and TRBJ2-5; D is ambiguous. The CDR3 contains 15 residues. The V end was cut by 5 bases, the J end by 3 bases, with 16 bases between. Germline-derived CDR1 and CDR2 are SGHTA and FQGNSA. In nucleotides, the CDR3 is TGTGCCAGCAGCCGGGCGTTCGAGCCCAAAGAGACCCAGTACTTC. Protein: CASSRAFEPKETQYF.

For this clone: The identical CDR3 is also encoded by other nucleotide sequences in the sample. V is TRBV11-2 and J is TRBJ2-7; D gene uncertain. From germline, CDR1 is SGHAT and CDR2 FQNNGV. V lost 0 bases and J lost 3, with 12 bases in between. This CDR3 has 15 residues. The CDR3 DNA reads as TGTGCCAGCAGCTTAGATCTCGGACGGAACTACGAGCAGTACTTC. Protein sequence: CASSLDLGRNYEQYF.

In its sample, this clone was seen many times. The rearrangement joins TRBV14 to TRBJ2-6, with D unresolved. This CDR3 is built from 18 residues. Per germline, CDR1 SGHDN and CDR2 FVKESK. Trimming left V 2 bases short and J 0 bases short, with 14 bases between. The CDR3 loop is CASSQWGSVSSGANVLTF. The CDR3 bases are TGTGCCAGCAGCCAATGGGGATCGGTATCCTCTGGGGCCAACGTCCTGACTTTC.

V is TRBV5-1 and J is TRBJ2-6; 7 bases align to TRBD1. CDR3 size: 16 residues. V shed 4 bases and J 0 bases; nucleotides not matched to a gene: 4. Germline V gene sequence: CDR1 SGHRS, CDR2 YFSETQ. The CDR3 DNA sequence: TGCGCCAGCAGCACAACAGGGGACTCTGGGGCCAACGTCCTGACTTTC. Encoded protein: CASSTTGDSGANVLTF.

The CDR3 is CASSIAHDRVETQYF. The CDR3 DNA follows: TGTGCCAGTAGTATAGCCCATGACAGGGTGGAGACCCAGTACTTC. V usage is TRBV19 and J usage is TRBJ2-5, with 7 bases identical to TRBD1. Trimming removed 1 base from V and 5 bases from J; junction bases left unmatched: 7. Germline V CDR1 and CDR2: LNHDA, SQIVND (reference sequence). The CDR3 is made up of 15 amino acids. The whole variable domain, remainder taken from reference TRBV19 and TRBJ2-5, is DGGITQSPKYLFRKEGQNVTLSCEQNLNHDAMYWYRQDPGQGLRLIYYSQIVNDFQKGDIAEGYSVSREKKESFPLTVTSAQKNPTAFYLCASSIAHDRVETQYFGPGTRLLVL.

The J gene is TRBJ1-4, the V gene TRBV4-2; D unclear. Per the germline V gene, CDR1 is LGHNA and CDR2 is YNFKEQ. V lost 0 bases and J lost 3, with 17 bases in between. This CDR3 has 18 residues. The chain's CDR3 is CASSQEGPGVGANEKLFF. DNA of the CDR3: TGTGCCAGCAGCCAAGAAGGCCCCGGGGTAGGAGCTAATGAAAAACTGTTTTTT.